These T cell receptor beta chains were read from a single sample in a study of radiotherapy plus CTLA-4 blockade in lung cancer. Generated by immunoSEQ multiplex PCR, the TCRdb table keeps only in-frame clones and is missing some. The sample carries about 66,000 clones, about 83% recorded once. This sample comprised peripheral blood, obtained from a patient treated with radiotherapy plus ipilimumab. The receptor set was obtained from a human donor with non-small cell lung cancer who had a partial response to radiotherapy plus ipilimumab. CDR3s include the opening cysteine and the closing phenylalanine or tryptophan. A D gene is named only where the DNA matches it firmly. A row's size may be missing; if present it is once, few, many or a size class.

TRBJ2-1 | NA | TRBV7-8 | TRBD1 | TGTGCCAGCAACATAATGACAGGGGGTAGGAATGAGCAGTTCTTC | CASNIMTGGRNEQFF
TRBJ1-2 | NA | TRBV6-4 | TRBD1 | TGTGCCAGCAGTGAGTACCGGGACAGGGGTGGCTACACCTTC | CASSEYRDRGGYTF
TRBJ2-3 | NA | TRBV25-1 | TRBD2 | TGTGCCAGCAGTGCACCTAATGGACTAGGTTCTAATCCAGATACGCAGTATTTT | CASSAPNGLGSNPDTQYF
TRBJ1-5 | NA | TRBV25-1 | NA | TGTGCCAGCAGTGGGGGGGTTAGCCAGCCCCAGCATTTT | CASSGGVSQPQHF
TRBJ2-5 | NA | TRBV5-1 | NA | TGCGCCAGCAGCTTGGCCGGGGTATCGGGAGAGACCCAGTACTTC | CASSLAGVSGETQYF
TRBJ1-1 | once | TRBV2 | NA | TGTGCCAGCAGTGATCCGGGCAGGGTGAACACTGAAGCTTTCTTT | CASSDPGRVNTEAFF
TRBJ2-4 | NA | TRBV7-8 | TRBD1 | TGTGCCAGCAGCCCGGGACAGAATTTACAATTAGCCAAAAACATTCAGTACTTC | CASSPGQNLQLAKNIQYF
TRBJ2-2 | NA | TRBV10-2 | NA | TGCGCCAGCAGTGAGGACAGGCCGAACACCGGGGAGCTGTTTTTT | CASSEDRPNTGELFF
TRBJ2-7 | NA | TRBV7-6 | NA | TGTGCCAGCAGCTTAGCGGCCCACTACGAGCAGTACTTC | CASSLAAHYEQYF
TRBJ1-2 | NA | TRBV7-8 | NA | TGTGCCAGCAGCTTAACGCAGGGGAAAGGATATGGCTACACCTTC | CASSLTQGKGYGYTF
TRBJ2-2 | once | TRBV7-3 | TRBD2 | TGTGCCAGCAGCCCCCAGGGGACTAGGGGTGCCGGGGAGCTGTTTTTT | CASSPQGTRGAGELFF
TRBJ2-1 | NA | TRBV5-1 | NA | TGCGCCAGCAGCTTGCTCCCGAGGCGGAACAATGAGCAGTTCTTC | CASSLLPRRNNEQFF
TRBJ2-1 | NA | TRBV5-6 | TRBD2 | TGTGCCAGCAGCTTGGGCCTAGCGGGAGTCAGGAATGAGCAGTTCTTC | CASSLGLAGVRNEQFF
TRBJ2-1 | NA | TRBV9 | TRBD2 | TGTGCCAGCAGCGTAGGGGGGGGGATGGGCTCCTACAATGAGCAGTTCTTC | CASSVGGGMGSYNEQFF
TRBJ2-7 | NA | TRBV5-1 | TRBD1 | TGCGCCAATGAGGACAGGGGCTCCTACGAGCAGTACTTC | CANEDRGSYEQYF
TRBJ2-3 | NA | TRBV7-3 | TRBD2 | TGTGCCAGCAGCTCCCAACCTATAGCGGGAGTGGATACGCAGTATTTT | CASSSQPIAGVDTQYF
TRBJ1-1 | NA | TRBV27 | TRBD1 | TGTGCCAGCAAGGACAGGGGGTTAGCTGAAGCTTTCTTT | CASKDRGLAEAFF
TRBJ1-3 | NA | TRBV28 | NA | TGTGCCAGCAGTAACCCGGGACAACACTCTGGAAACACCATATATTTT | CASSNPGQHSGNTIYF
TRBJ2-3 | NA | TRBV5-1 | NA | TGCGCCAGCAGCTTGGCCGTGGCGGGGGCGGCGGGAGATACGCAGTATTTT | CASSLAVAGAAGDTQYF
TRBJ2-3 | NA | TRBV28 | NA | TGTGCCAGCAGTTCCTGGACAGAGCCTAGCACAGATACGCAGTATTTT | CASSSWTEPSTDTQYF
TRBJ2-2 | NA | TRBV5-1 | TRBD2 | TGCGCCAGCAGCGCCGGGACTAGCTTGTGGGAGCTGTTTTTT | CASSAGTSLWELFF
TRBJ2-3 | NA | TRBV5-4 | TRBD2 | TGTGCCAGCAGTAAAGGGACTAGCGGGAGACCAGATACGCAGTATTTT | CASSKGTSGRPDTQYF
TRBJ2-3 | NA | TRBV19 | NA | TGTGCCAGTAGTATCAGCGGAAACACAGATACGCAGTATTTT | CASSISGNTDTQYF
TRBJ2-3 | once | TRBV6-4 | NA | TGTGCCAGCAGTGGGAACGAGGGAGATACGCAGTATTTT | CASSGNEGDTQYF
TRBJ2-1 | NA | TRBV9 | TRBD2 | TGTGCCAGCAGTGGTACTAGCGGGATTCCCTACAATGAGCAGTTCTTC | CASSGTSGIPYNEQFF
TRBJ2-7 | NA | TRBV5-1 | NA | TGCGCCAGCAGATTAACAGGGTCCTACGAGCAGTACTTC | CASRLTGSYEQYF
TRBJ2-7 | NA | TRBV27 | TRBD2 | TGTGCCAGCATTAAGACTAGCGGGATCCTCGAGCAGTACTTC | CASIKTSGILEQYF
TRBJ2-1 | NA | TRBV7-3 | NA | TGTGCCAGCAGCTTAAATTATGGGGGCTACAATGAGCAGTTCTTC | CASSLNYGGYNEQFF
TRBJ2-2 | NA | TRBV5-1 | NA | TGCGCCAGCAGCTGGGGCGGGACCACGAACACCGGGGAGCTGTTTTTT | CASSWGGTTNTGELFF
TRBJ2-3 | NA | TRBV5-6 | NA | TGTGCCAGCAGCTTCCGGGGGAGATGGGGGGATACGCAGTATTTT | CASSFRGRWGDTQYF
TRBJ2-5 | NA | TRBV7-2 | TRBD1 | TGTGCCAGCAGCGCACGGCCGGGACAGGGTGAAGAGACCCAGTACTTC | CASSARPGQGEETQYF
TRBJ1-1 | NA | TRBV20-1 | NA | TGCAGTGCTTTTAGCACTGAAGCTTTCTTT | CSAFSTEAFF
TRBJ2-7 | NA | TRBV6-1 | TRBD1 | TGTGCCAGCAGTGAAGGGGGGACAGATATCTACGAGCAGTACTTC | CASSEGGTDIYEQYF
TRBJ2-5 | NA | TRBV6-5 | NA | TGTGCCAGCAGTTACAGGGGGGGAGAGACCCAGTACTTC | CASSYRGGETQYF
TRBJ2-3 | NA | TRBV29-1 | NA | TGCAGCGTTGCCCTATCAGATACGCAGTATTTT | CSVALSDTQYF
TRBJ1-2 | NA | TRBV2 | TRBD1 | TGTGCCAGCAGTGAATATATCTTGGCAGGGGGCAGCTATGGCTACACCTTC | CASSEYILAGGSYGYTF
TRBJ2-7 | once | TRBV7-9 | NA | TGTGCCAGCAGCTTAAGGTCAGGGTATGCCTACGAGCAGTACTTC | CASSLRSGYAYEQYF
TRBJ2-7 | few | TRBV9 | TRBD1 | TGTGCCAGCAGCGTAACAGGGGGCTACGAGCAGTACTTC | CASSVTGGYEQYF
TRBJ1-2 | NA | TRBV2 | NA | TGTGCCAGTATGAGGACACCCCTGGGGGGCTACACCTTC | CASMRTPLGGYTF
TRBJ1-2 | once | TRBV28 | TRBD1 | TGTGCCAGCAGTTTATGGAGCCAGGGGGTTAATAACTATGGCTACACCTTC | CASSLWSQGVNNYGYTF
TRBJ2-2 | NA | TRBV9 | TRBD2 | TGTGCCAGCAGCGTAGCAGAGCGGGAATCGGGGGAGCTGTTTTTT | CASSVAERESGELFF
TRBJ1-2 | NA | TRBV9 | NA | TGTGCCAGCAGCGCTGGCGAGGTTCGAGGCTACACCTTC | CASSAGEVRGYTF
TRBJ1-1 | NA | TRBV19 | TRBD1 | TGTGCCAGTAGTACCGACAGGGGATGGGACACTGAAGCTTTCTTT | CASSTDRGWDTEAFF
TRBJ1-5 | NA | TRBV11-2 | NA | TGTGCCAGCAGCCCAAACGGGGTCCGACCCCAGCATTTT | CASSPNGVRPQHF
TRBJ2-7 | NA | TRBV6-5 | TRBD2 | TGTGCCAGCAGTTACTCGATGGGGGGGAACGAGCAGTACTTC | CASSYSMGGNEQYF
TRBJ2-1 | NA | TRBV7-7 | TRBD2 | TGTGCCAGCAGCTTCTTCCCTAGCGGGACCGATGAGCAGTTCTTC | CASSFFPSGTDEQFF
TRBJ2-7 | NA | TRBV5-6 | TRBD2 | TGTGCCAGCAGCACCGGGACTAGCGGCTACGAGCAGTACTTC | CASSTGTSGYEQYF
TRBJ2-7 | NA | TRBV2 | TRBD2 | TGTGCCAGTGGGACTAGCGGACTCTACGAGCAGTACTTC | CASGTSGLYEQYF
TRBJ2-1 | NA | TRBV5-1 | TRBD2 | TGCGCCAGCACCCTGGGACTAGTTGGCCACAATGAGCAGTTCTTC | CASTLGLVGHNEQFF
TRBJ1-4 | NA | TRBV6-5 | NA | TGTGCCAGCAGTTACCGCCCGGAGGGTGAAAAACTGTTTTTT | CASSYRPEGEKLFF
TRBJ2-5 | few | TRBV27 | NA | TGTGCCAGCAGTTCCCGCCAAGAGACCCAGTACTTC | CASSSRQETQYF
TRBJ2-1 | NA | TRBV5-6 | TRBD1 | TGTGCCAGCAGCTTGGCAGGGGGACCCTGCAATGAGCAGTTCTTC | CASSLAGGPCNEQFF
TRBJ2-6 | once | TRBV2 | TRBD1 | TGTGCCAGCAGCGGACAGGTCTCTGGGGCCAACGTCCTGACTTTC | CASSGQVSGANVLTF